The rows below give T cell receptor beta chains drawn from one sample of a study of control samples from healthy donors and cancer patients. Measured with immunoSEQ multiplex PCR; TCRdb has only the in-frame clones, and not every one. The sample lists about 140,000 clones, around 88% seen once, with 1.5% to 2% in the top ten. Sequenced material: blood. The source is a man younger than 30 in good health. Both conserved end residues are part of each CDR3. Clone size is given for some rows only: seen once, a few or many times, or a class if the clone is expanded.

TRBV11-2,once,CASSRVGINTDTQYF
TRBV5-1,-,CASREGLTNYGYTF
TRBV18,-,CASQGTAGTGELFF
TRBV19,-,CASSIPGLQPQHF
TRBV3-1/TRBV3-2,-,CASSQDSSSTDTQYF
TRBV3-1/TRBV3-2,-,CASSQDPPTSGGAETQYF
TRBV6-1,once,CASSEAGGGQETQYF
TRBV10-3,once,CAVRTAEKDEQYF
TRBV24-1,-,CATSDPRDRGDQPQHF
TRBV19,-,CASNRIRDSPLHF
TRBV7-2,-,CASSQGQSIYSYEQYF
TRBV4-1,-,CASSQVFRTGKMTNEKLFF
TRBV28,-,CASRQPGQAVYEQYF
TRBV4-1,-,CASSVQTSGYEQYF
TRBV11-2,-,CASSLTGIAKNIQYF
TRBV21-1,-,CASSKDPFYGTEAFF
TRBV7-2,medium-sized,CASSADRGGGFEQYF
TRBV4-1,few,CASSQGASVGYEQYF
TRBV28,-,CASSSVNFRVQYF
TRBV7-9,-,CASSLTTGIGEKLFF
TRBV6-2/TRBV6-3,-,CASSYSTTGINYGYTF
TRBV5-1,-,CASSHDRSSTDTQYF
TRBV28,-,CASESGVYGYTF
TRBV7-3,-,CASSRTGGEQYF
TRBV28,-,CASSLDPRNTIYF
TRBV5-6,-,CASSLAGVLQPQHF
TRBV6-4,-,CASRPTGNSNQPQHF
TRBV7-8,-,CASSYGQAWEPQHF
TRBV28,-,CASSLRQGAQPQHF
TRBV4-2,-,CASSLFGDLNTEAFF
TRBV5-1,-,CASSNDRAGTDTQYF
TRBV29-1,-,CSVEEGGETQYF
TRBV11-2,-,CASSLGAGIGNTIYF
TRBV5-1,-,CASSPSARATNEKLFF
TRBV4-2,-,CASSQGRRDLPYTDTQYF
TRBV2,-,CASSLWDRKLFF
TRBV5-4,-,CASSLGGMDNSPLHF
TRBV4-3,-,CASSQERTNTEAFF
TRBV19,-,CATDNYGYTF
TRBV21-1,-,CASSNRTYGYTF
TRBV7-9,-,CASSLTGATEAFF
TRBV7-6,-,CASSSDRGQWETQYF
TRBV30,few,CAWSVTGGGSPLHF
TRBV14,-,CASSQGPRTQYF
TRBV30,-,CAWAQGGAKNIQYF
TRBV19,-,CASSIESDRGVAQYF
TRBV27,-,CASSGGLVSETQYF
TRBV7-9,-,CASSENAGTTAFF